This T cell receptor beta chain came from a study of identical twins (TCRdb year 2016). In the study overall: The study deep-sequenced TCR alpha and beta repertoires from monozygotic twins, unrelated adults of various ages and cord blood to test whether fetal clonotypes persist. To rule out contamination, replicate twin experiments were performed at different times with different library preparation protocols. Here is what the overall study found, with its caveats: Invariant T cells such as MAIT and iNKT could partly confound zero-insertion analyses, though diverse VJ usage argued against this for most clonotypes. Fewer insertions were carried by abundant cord blood beta clonotypes, a similar but weaker trend appeared in young adult naive repertoires, and no such trend appeared in memory repertoires. The excess sharing between twins in beta out-of-frame sequences was weaker because fewer shared sequences reduced the signal-to-noise ratio. In monozygotic twins, recombination models systematically underestimated out-of-frame TCR alpha sharing, but the models matched the sharing seen between unrelated individuals. Out-of-frame TCR alpha sequences shared between twins showed an excess of low generation-probability sequences compared with coincidental sharing between unrelated individuals. Because the same donors could not be followed over many years, the conclusions depended on cross-sectional statistical analysis.

All donors were healthy Caucasians. Three pairs of female monozygotic twins, all aged roughly 18 to 29 years, were included in the twin cohort. Peripheral blood mononuclear cells were the source from which RNA for the TCR libraries was isolated. V and J are trimmed by 5 bases and 7 bases, and the gene matches miss 6 bases of the junction. As encoded in the germline V gene (reference sequence), CDR1 is DFQATT while CDR2 is SNEGSKA. The CDR3 goes from the cysteine to the phenylalanine over 14 residues. Kept here is only the CDR3 DNA, which spans 42 bases and is read in frame from base 1. The library was made by 5' RACE. This sample was sequenced with an Illumina HiSeq 2000. Template switching introduced a universal primer binding site; the final cDNA contained a unique molecular identifier, enabling accurate counting of TCR cDNA molecules. First-strand cDNA for TCR alpha and beta chains was synthesized from specific primers in the conserved constant-segment region. To control for contamination, every cDNA library was double barcoded, receiving both a SMART-Mk sample barcode and Illumina barcodes. TruSeq adapter sequences and Illumina sample barcodes were added in two successive PCR steps. The TCR alpha and beta cDNA libraries were sequenced on the Illumina HiSeq platform using custom primers. Per the source publication's procedure: Raw reads were processed with MiGEC to extract unique molecular identifiers, and MiXCR was used to determine CDR3 positions. Recombination models were inferred per individual with the repgenHMM and IGoR tools using an EM algorithm. The analysis of shared clonotypes was done with the tcR package in R, with sharing normalized by the product of cloneset sizes. To study raw recombination free of thymic and clonal selection effects, out-of-frame nonproductive sequences were analyzed. In-frame beta chains were kept once TCRdb had trimmed the public reads at Q25 with fastp and called clones with MiXCR. Duplicate CDR3 protein sequences are folded into a single record with the most common DNA and genes. These V and J calls originate from TCRdb's pipeline instead of the authors' own analysis. This sample gives about 920,000 distinct CDR3 sequences in total; around 12% of them show up just once. 1.5% to 2% of the sample is in the top ten clones.

Concerning this clonotype itself: No cognate antigen has been identified for it. Base qualities are not at hand, and no much larger clone is one base apart.

These sequences were also reported in another study, on yellow fever vaccine responses in identical twins. From the second report: According to the authors, the vaccine-induced T cell response in identical twins seemed to be partly convergent and partly specific to each individual. In the study, vaccine-responding T cell clones were precisely tracked in identical twins.

The chain employs TRBV20-1 and TRBJ2-1; the central 12 bases match TRBD1. This receptor was identified in a woman aged 18-30 years in good health. Sequenced material: PBMCs. The DNA sequence is given as TGCAGTGCTGGGGGACAGGGGGCATCGAATGAGCAGTTCTTC. It specifies CSAGGQGASNEQFF.